The present T cell receptor (beta chain) was sequenced within a study of T-cell reconstitution after alpha-beta-depleted transplantation in children. Study conclusions and caveats: Several hundred rapidly expanded clones from non-depleted graft cells reportedly supplied alpha-beta T cells about two months post-transplant. Newly made T cells mostly supplied T-cell counts and diversity one year after transplant. Some patients' high day-60 TCRbeta diversity was traced to surviving recipient T cells and thymic progenitors.

The authors prepared the TCRbeta library with unique molecular identifiers. TCRdb used MiXCR to reprocess the PCR reads, holding one entry per CDR3 protein. This table holds hundreds of thousands of distinct CDR3 sequences, approximately 12% found once. CDR3 length equals 18 residues. V trimming: 1 base; J trimming: 3 bases; junction bases outside the gene matches: 14. CDR1 and CDR2 from the germline V gene are LGHNA and YNFKEQ. In this sample, this clonotype turned up a few times. The antigen is unknown. This receptor was taken from a male patient aged 10 to 17 who had a stem cell transplant for acute myeloid leukemia, so the T cells may come from the graft donor. The chain couples TRBV4-2 to TRBJ2-7, with 8 bases lining up with TRBD2. Sequenced here: PBMCs, mostly from graft donor cells, sampled 360 days after TCRalphabeta/CD19-depleted stem cell transplant. CDR3: CASSQAKRGGLGVYEQYF. The CDR3 DNA follows: TGTGCCAGCAGCCAAGCCAAGCGCGGGGGACTAGGGGTCTACGAGCAGTACTTC.